What follows is one TCR beta chain and its context. Its antigen specificity is not known. No clone much larger than this one lies a single base away; base qualities are absent. This record belongs to a study of blood T cell repertoires in COVID-19 (dated by TCRdb to 2020 to 2022). Regarding the study in general: The collaborator samples originated in the United States, Italy and Spain and spanned the acute and convalescent phases of COVID-19. The prospective study material was composed of cDNA or gDNA derived from T cells, B-cell-depleted T cells, or PBMCs. Deeply sampled blood TCRbeta repertoires from subjects exposed to, actively infected with, or recovered from COVID-19 were included in the dataset. The repertoires were released in a freely available public database meant as a resource for research on the immune response to SARS-CoV-2. Samples came from the ongoing ImmuneRACE study (first 160 participants) plus 1,254 subjects from 6 global collaborators. The sample metadata nearly always contained a de-identified subject ID, COVID-19 status, age in years and sex. Where HLA class I and class II types were available, the types were taken from metadata supplied by the sample provider, not from assay-based typing. General study outcomes and caveats: The amount of clinical and demographic metadata varied by source and participant and was provided uncurated.

Enrolling through a virtual design, the prospective study's participants ranged in age from about 18 to 89 years and lived across 20 to 25 United States geographic areas. To assign participants to cohorts, the prospective study relied on clinical history that participants themselves reported in a screening survey and a study questionnaire. In the prospective study, mobile phlebotomists collected whole blood, serum and a nasopharyngeal or oropharyngeal swab from each participant. Additional blood draws and questionnaires over an approximately 2-month period could optionally be provided by prospective study participants. Blood samples from the prospective study were shipped frozen or at room temperature prior to DNA extraction. TCRbeta CDR3 regions were amplified from genomic DNA by means of the immunoSEQ Assay, a bias-controlled multiplex PCR. In the authors' own workflow: Nucleated cell counts per sample were estimated from amplification of reference gene primers within the assay. Sequence reads were collapsed and filtered to measure the absolute abundance of every unique TCRbeta CDR3 rearrangement. For each sample, productive Simpson clonality was calculated as the square root of Simpson's diversity index over productive rearrangements. This is the immuneACCESS table as TCRdb keeps it, with only in-frame sequences that have V and J called. A part of the clones is gone; compared with another copy, unresolved V genes explain less than half, and the rest is unexplained. That table supplies the V and J calls and clone size; D and trimming were determined from the DNA. This sample gives approximately 220,000 clones in total; 75% to 85% of them show up just once. 6.5% to 9% of the sample is in the top ten clones.

CDR3 length: 16 amino acids, cysteine to phenylalanine. The read is trimmed to its CDR3 DNA, 48 bases read in frame from base 1. The V and J ends are trimmed by 10 bases and 1 base, leaving 22 bases between them. As encoded in the germline V gene, CDR1 is MDHEN while CDR2 is SYDVKM. The rearrangement joined TRBV28 to TRBJ1-1; the D region possibly corresponds to TRBD1 (6 bases align). Sample: PBMCs or T cells enriched from blood (not recorded which). This receptor was obtained from a middle-aged woman with acute COVID-19. The DNA sequence is as follows: TGTGCCACTACCGTGGGTTTAGGCAGGGGGAACACTGAAGCTTTCTTT. Its translation is CATTVGLGRGNTEAFF.